The 12 T cell receptor beta chains below come from one sample, sequenced in a study of T cell changes during pregnancy in multiple sclerosis. The protocol was immunoSEQ multiplex PCR, while the TCRdb copy is restricted to in-frame clones and leaves out a portion. Of more than 40,000 clones in the sample, nearly 90% were seen once. The sample was CD4+ T cells from peripheral blood mononuclear cells, taken in the first trimester of pregnancy. These receptors were collected from a female donor with multiple sclerosis, enrolled in a pregnancy study.

The chain employs TRBV11-3 and TRBJ1-3; D is undetermined. The CDR3 loop spans 14 amino acids. CDR1 and CDR2 from the germline V gene are SGHNT and YENEEA. V was pared by 2 bases and J by 2 bases, with 7 bases between. The CDR3 here is CASSLQVPGNTIYF. The CDR3 DNA reads as TGTGCCAGCAGCTTACAGGTTCCTGGAAACACCATATATTTT. The whole variable domain, filled in from reference TRBV11-3 and TRBJ1-3, reads EAGVVQSPRYKIIEKKQPVAFWCNPISGHNTLYWYLQNLGQGPELLIRYENEEAVDDSQLPKDRFSAERLKGVDSTLKIQPAELGDSAVYLCASSLQVPGNTIYFGEGSWLTVV.

CDR3 sequence (DNA): TGTGCCAGCTCCCTTACTACTCTTTTAGGTCTGTCAAACACCGGGGAGCTGTTTTTT. Its translation is CASSLTTLLGLSNTGELFF. J is TRBJ2-2 and V is TRBV18; D is uncertain. Trimming cost V 6 bases and J 2 bases, with 25 bases left between them. CDR1 and CDR2 from the germline V gene are KGHSH and LQKENI. The CDR3 is 19 amino acids. The whole variable domain, filled in from reference TRBV18 and TRBJ2-2, reads NAGVMQNPRHLVRRRGQEARLRCSPMKGHSHVYWYRQLPEEGLKFMVYLQKENIIDESGMPKERFSAEFPKEGPSILRIQQVVRGDSAAYFCASSLTTLLGLSNTGELFFGEGSRLTVL.

The chain uses TRBV27 and TRBJ2-6, with a possible D match to TRBD1 (6 bases). V was cut by 1 base and J by 0 bases, with 19 bases left in between. Germline V CDR1 and CDR2: MNHEY, SMNVEV (reference sequence). The CDR3 totals 20 residues. For the CDR3, the DNA is TGTGCCAGCAGTTTATTGGGGGCAGAGAGACTGGTCTCTGGGGCCAACGTCCTGACTTTC. It translates to CASSLLGAERLVSGANVLTF.

This chain connects TRBV5-6 to TRBJ2-1; 8 positions agree with TRBD2. The germline V gene encodes CDR1 SGHDT and CDR2 YYEEEE. This CDR3 contains 15 residues. Trimming removed 4 bases from V and 9 bases from J; junction bases left unmatched: 12. CDR3 coding DNA: TGTGCCAGCAGCCGACGGACTAGCCAATGGGGTGAGCAGTTCTTC. Translating gives CASSRRTSQWGEQFF. Using reference TRBV5-6 and TRBJ2-1 for the parts outside the CDR3, the full variable domain is DAGVTQSPTHLIKTRGQQVTLRCSPKSGHDTVSWYQQALGQGPQFIFQYYEEEERQRGNFPDRFSGHQFPNYSSELNVNALLLGDSALYLCASSRRTSQWGEQFFGPGTRLTVL.

The chain carries TRBV7-2 and TRBJ1-2; TRBD1 matches at 8 bases. Germline CDR1 is SGHTA and CDR2 is FQGNSA. Trimming at V came to 7 bases and at J to 3 bases, leaving 7 bases not matched to a gene. The CDR3 has 14 residues. The CDR3 DNA reads TGTGCCAGCACCCCGGACAGGGAATACTATGGCTACACCTTC. Translated: CASTPDREYYGYTF. The whole variable domain, remainder taken from reference TRBV7-2 and TRBJ1-2, is GAGVSQSPSNKVTEKGKDVELRCDPISGHTALYWYRQSLGQGLEFLIYFQGNSAPDKSGLPSDRFSAERTGGSVSTLTIQRTQQEDSAVYLCASTPDREYYGYTFGSGTRLTVV.

This sequence joins TRBV5-4 and TRBJ1-4; perhaps TRBD1 as D (6 bases). The CDR3 is 14 amino acids. The germline V gene has CDR1 SGHNT and CDR2 YYREEE (reference sequence). V was trimmed by 1 base and J by 6 bases, leaving 10 bases between them. This CDR3 reads CASSLQGRDEKLFF. The CDR3 DNA follows: TGTGCCAGCAGCTTGCAGGGGCGCGATGAAAAACTGTTTTTT.

V is TRBV5-1 and J is TRBJ2-1; TRBD2 aligns across 8 bases. Germline V gives CDR1 SGHRS, CDR2 YFSETQ. V lost 0 bases, J lost 1 base, and 12 bases stayed unmatched. This CDR3 has 19 amino acids. CDR3 DNA: TGCGCCAGCAGCTTGGTAGGAGCGGGAGCGCTGAGGTCCTACAATGAGCAGTTCTTC. This encodes CASSLVGAGALRSYNEQFF.

This clone was observed a few times. Here the CDR3 reads CASSYPRASQETQYF. The CDR3 region has the DNA TGTGCCAGCAGTTACCCCAGGGCTTCCCAAGAGACCCAGTACTTC. The chain uses TRBV6-6 and TRBJ2-5, with D perhaps TRBD1 (5 bases). Germline V gene data show CDR1 as MNHNY and CDR2 as SVGAGI (reference sequence). The CDR3 contains 15 residues. Trimming left V 2 bases short and J 1 base short, with 11 bases between.

The rearrangement uses TRBV25-1 and TRBJ1-2, with 10 bases matching TRBD1. The germline gives CDR1 MGHDK, CDR2 SYGVNS. J lost 6 bases, V lost 3 bases, and 4 bases had no gene match. The CDR3 spans 14 residues. CDR3 in DNA: TGTGCCAGCAGTGACCTCGGACAGGGGGATGGCTACACCTTC. It encodes CASSDLGQGDGYTF.

The sample holds one count of this clone. The genes are TRBV10-3 and TRBJ2-1; 12 bases are shared with TRBD2. The length of the CDR3 is 17 residues. CDR1 is ENHRY and CDR2 is SYGVKD in the germline V gene. The V and J ends lost 2 bases and 6 bases, in that order; junction bases with no gene match: 8. The CDR3: CAISETLTSGSFNEQFF. CDR3 in DNA: TGTGCCATCAGTGAGACCCTGACTAGCGGGAGTTTCAATGAGCAGTTCTTC.

The chain carries TRBV9 and TRBJ2-7, with D hard to call. Germline V gives CDR1 SGDLS, CDR2 YYNGEE. The CDR3 has 14 residues. The germline V and J ends were trimmed by 0 bases and 0 bases, with 7 bases remaining between them. This chain's CDR3 is CASSVGPSSYEQYF. CDR3 bases: TGTGCCAGCAGCGTAGGCCCCAGCTCCTACGAGCAGTACTTC.

The chain carries TRBV11-3 and TRBJ2-7; D is unresolved. Between the trimmed V and J ends, which lost 5 bases and 2 bases, there was a span of 13 bases. This CDR3 contains 14 residues. Germline loops: CDR1 SGHNT, CDR2 YENEEA. CDR3 nucleotide sequence: TGTGCCAGCAGCATCGAATTAGAAACCTACGAGCAGTACTTC. This encodes CASSIELETYEQYF. Using reference TRBV11-3 and TRBJ2-7 for the parts outside the CDR3, the full variable domain is EAGVVQSPRYKIIEKKQPVAFWCNPISGHNTLYWYLQNLGQGPELLIRYENEEAVDDSQLPKDRFSAERLKGVDSTLKIQPAELGDSAVYLCASSIELETYEQYFGPGTRLTVT.